This T cell receptor (beta chain) originates from a study of beta chain features in type 1 diabetes. Study-level points and caveats: cDNA-based reads could over-represent cells with high TCR expression. It was among patients, rather than healthy donors, that naive, central memory and Treg TCRB repertoires appeared more similar. Insertions were fewer and deletions more numerous at VDJ junctions in type 1 diabetes patients. Type 1 diabetes patients showed a moderate but significant shortening of TCRB CDR3s in all four CD4+ subsets.

Naive, central memory, regulatory and stem cell-like memory cells within the CD4+ compartment were sorted using CD45RO/CCR7/CD25/CD127/CD95/CD27. cDNA synthesis used the whole RNA isolate, giving expressed TCRB sequences. The assay was immunoSEQ multiplex PCR, and TCRdb's table has in-frame clones only and misses some. The sample lists under 130,000 clones, about 26% seen once, with under 0.55% in the top ten. This clone was recorded a few times. The antigen remains undetermined. This CDR3 is built from 18 residues. The ends lost 2 bases at V and 2 bases at J; junction bases unmatched: 7. In germline, CDR1 is MGHDK, CDR2 SYGVNS.

The receptor's source is a woman younger than 30 with type 1 diabetes. The chain carries TRBV25-1 and TRBJ2-1; 12 positions agree with TRBD1. Sequenced material: central memory CD4+ T cells from blood. CDR3 sequence (DNA): TGTGCCAGCAGTGAACTCCAGGGACAGGGGGCCGCCTACAATGAGCAGTTCTTC. The encoded protein is CASSELQGQGAAYNEQFF.